These 29 T cell receptor beta chains came from one sample sequenced in a study of T-cell reconstitution after alpha-beta-depleted transplantation in children. TCRbeta library construction was performed incorporating unique molecular identifiers. One entry per CDR3 protein results from TCRdb running MiXCR on the PCR reads. The sample includes fewer than 550,000 distinct CDR3 sequences, roughly 15% of them seen just once. Sequences were derived from PBMCs, mostly from graft donor cells, sampled 360 days after TCRalphabeta/CD19-depleted stem cell transplant. These receptors originate from a boy in the first two years of life who had a stem cell transplant for Wiskott-Aldrich syndrome, so the T cells may come from the graft donor.

This clonotype was detected only a few times. The chain recombines TRBV18 with TRBJ2-1; 9 positions match TRBD2. Germline values: CDR1 KGHSH, CDR2 LQKENI. CDR3 size: 14 residues. V shed 4 bases, J shed 8 bases, and the junction held 6 bases outside the gene matches. As DNA, the CDR3 is TGTGCCAGCTCACGGCGGGAGGGCCGGGATGAGCAGTTCTTC. This encodes CASSRREGRDEQFF.

The chain employs TRBV19 and TRBJ2-7, with D possibly TRBD2 on 5 matching bases. This CDR3 region has 15 residues. The V and J ends lost 7 bases and 1 base respectively, with 17 bases between them. The V gene's germline CDR1 is LNHDA and CDR2 SQIVND (reference sequence). The CDR3 spells CASKEASRPSYEQYF. The CDR3 region has the DNA TGTGCCAGTAAGGAGGCAAGTCGCCCGTCCTACGAGCAGTACTTC.

This clonotype was seen a handful of times. The J gene is TRBJ2-5, the V gene TRBV20-1; no reliable D call. From germline, CDR1 is DFQATT and CDR2 SNEGSKA (reference sequence). V was trimmed by 1 base and J by 5 bases, leaving 11 bases between them. CDR3 length equals 13 residues. The CDR3, as DNA: TGCAGTGCTAGAGTCTGGTCCGGGGAGACCCAGTACTTC. Its protein is CSARVWSGETQYF.

The rearrangement joins TRBV7-8 to TRBJ1-4, with unresolved D. The CDR3 is made up of 13 amino acids. The V gene lost 2 bases and the J gene lost 3 bases, with 4 bases spanning the gap. Looked up from germline, CDR1 is SGHVS and CDR2 is FQNEAQ. The CDR3 spells CASSLNANEKLFF. Here the CDR3 DNA reads TGTGCCAGCAGCTTAAACGCTAATGAAAAACTGTTTTTT. Based on the CDR3 plus reference TRBV7-8 and TRBJ1-4, the full variable domain is GAGVSQSPRYKVAKRGQDVALRCDPISGHVSLFWYQQALGQGPEFLTYFQNEAQLDKSGLPSDRFFAERPEGSVSTLKIQRTQQEDSAVYLCASSLNANEKLFFGSGTQLSVL.

This sequence joins TRBV6-1 and TRBJ1-1, with unresolved D. Germline-derived CDR1 and CDR2 are MNHNS and SASEGT. This CDR3 region has 13 residues. V lost 5 bases and J lost 5, with 12 bases in between. The CDR3, as DNA: TGTGCCAGCAGTCGACGGGGATATACTGAAGCTTTCTTT. It translates to CASSRRGYTEAFF.

The V call is TRBV12-3 or TRBV12-4, the J call TRBJ2-5; TRBD2 aligns across 7 bases. CDR3 size: 13 residues. V was clipped by 7 bases and J by 7 bases; unmatched bases: 9. The CDR3 spells CASTPDGLGTQYF. The CDR3, as DNA: TGTGCCAGCACCCCGGACGGACTAGGGACCCAGTACTTC.

In this sample, this clonotype turned up a few times. The V call is TRBV28, the J call TRBJ2-7, with TRBD1 matching 8 bases. The V gene's germline CDR1 is MDHEN and CDR2 SYDVKM. CDR3 size: 15 residues. V trimming: 5 bases; J trimming: 1 base; junction bases outside the gene matches: 7. The DNA of the CDR3 is TGTGCCAGCAGTCCAATGGACAGGGTTTCCTACGAGCAGTACTTC. It codes for CASSPMDRVSYEQYF.

This clonotype was seen only a few times. The chain has TRBV7-9 and TRBJ2-7; D perhaps matches TRBD2 (6 bases). CDR3 length equals 15 residues. Looked up from germline, CDR1 is SEHNR and CDR2 is FQNEAQ (reference sequence). V lost 1 base to trimming and J lost 3 bases, with 13 bases between them. This CDR3 is CASSLEEGSIYEQYF. In DNA form, the CDR3 reads TGTGCCAGCAGCTTAGAGGAGGGGTCCATCTACGAGCAGTACTTC. Variable domain in full (rest from reference TRBV7-9 and TRBJ2-7): DTGVSQNPRHKITKRGQNVTFRCDPISEHNRLYWYRQTLGQGPEFLTYFQNEAQLEKSRLLSDRFSAERPKGSFSTLEIQRTEQGDSAMYLCASSLEEGSIYEQYFGPGTRLTVT.

The V and J genes are TRBV7-2 and TRBJ1-1, with 11 bases identical to TRBD1. The CDR3 length is 17 residues. V shed 1 base, J shed 0 bases, and the junction held 4 bases outside the gene matches. Germline lookup yields CDR1 SGHTA and CDR2 FQGNSA. Here the CDR3 DNA reads TGTGCCAGCAGCTTAGGGGACAGGGGGAACATGAACACTGAAGCTTTCTTT. This translates into CASSLGDRGNMNTEAFF.

V and J are TRBV2 and TRBJ2-1; TRBD2 matches 10 bases. The CDR3 consists of 19 residues. J was trimmed by 1 base and V by 3 bases; bases with no gene match: 12. Germline V gene sequence: CDR1 SNHLY, CDR2 FYNNEI. In DNA form, the CDR3 reads TGTGCCAGCAGTGAGGAGCGGGAGGGTCCCCTCCGTTCCTACAATGAGCAGTTCTTC. It specifies CASSEEREGPLRSYNEQFF.

This sequence joins TRBV20-1 and TRBJ2-7; D is unclear. CDR1 is DFQATT and CDR2 is SNEGSKA in the germline V gene (reference sequence). CDR3 length: 11 residues. The germline V and J ends were trimmed by 4 bases and 5 bases, with 9 bases remaining between them. Written as DNA, the CDR3 is TGCAGTGCTAACACGGTTCACGAGCAGTACTTC. This translates into CSANTVHEQYF.

This clonotype occurred a few times. The chain couples TRBV18 to TRBJ2-2; D not resolved. The CDR3 is made up of 14 amino acids. Trimming removed 5 bases from V and 5 bases from J, with 12 bases in between. CDR1 is KGHSH, CDR2 LQKENI, per germline. CDR3 nucleotide sequence: TGTGCCAGCTCAGGATTGCAGTCAACCGGGGAGCTGTTTTTT. As protein: CASSGLQSTGELFF. The full variable domain, rest sourced from reference TRBV18 and TRBJ2-2, is NAGVMQNPRHLVRRRGQEARLRCSPMKGHSHVYWYRQLPEEGLKFMVYLQKENIIDESGMPKERFSAEFPKEGPSILRIQQVVRGDSAAYFCASSGLQSTGELFFGEGSRLTVL.

This clonotype was recorded once. The chain employs TRBV10-1 and TRBJ2-7, with a possible D match to TRBD1 (6 bases). Trimming removed 8 bases from V and 1 base from J, with 9 bases in between. Germline lookup yields CDR1 WNHNN and CDR2 SYGVQD (reference sequence). The CDR3 extends over 12 amino acids. The CDR3 bases are TGCGCCAGCGGGGACACTTCCTACGAGCAGTACTTC. This encodes CASGDTSYEQYF.

A single count supports this clonotype. The chain couples TRBV5-1 to TRBJ1-2; D perhaps matches TRBD1 (6 bases). Germline V gene data show CDR1 as SGHRS and CDR2 as YFSETQ. V was shortened by 2 bases and J by 3 bases, with 11 bases between the two germline ends. CDR3 length: 14 residues. In nucleotides, the CDR3 is TGCGCCAGCAGCTTCGGGACACCTGACTATGGCTACACCTTC. Translating it yields CASSFGTPDYGYTF.

This clonotype was counted a few times. This sequence joins TRBV12-3 or TRBV12-4 and TRBJ2-7; D might be TRBD1 or TRBD2, each matching 5 bases. This CDR3 spans 12 amino acids. Trimming took off 4 bases at V and 7 bases at J, with 11 bases between the two ends. CDR3 in DNA: TGTGCCAGCAGTTGGGGACCCGGAGAGCAGTACTTC. The encoded protein is CASSWGPGEQYF.

This chain links TRBV12-3 or TRBV12-4 with TRBJ2-7, with 14 nucleotides matching TRBD2. V dropped 2 bases and J dropped 2; count of bases not matched to a gene: 11. This CDR3 spans 19 amino acids. The CDR3 protein is CASSLFRRTSGRPAYEQYF. The CDR3 bases are TGTGCCAGCAGTTTATTCCGACGGACTAGCGGGAGGCCAGCCTACGAGCAGTACTTC.

The genes are TRBV5-1 and TRBJ1-1, with a weak D call TRBD1 (5 bases). This CDR3 comprises 13 residues. Germline-derived CDR1 and CDR2 are SGHRS and YFSETQ. V lost 4 bases, J lost 4 bases, and 11 bases lay in between. The CDR3 DNA is TGCGCCAGCAGCGTTCAGGGTGGCACTGAAGCTTTCTTT. Encoded protein: CASSVQGGTEAFF. Variable domain in full (rest from reference TRBV5-1 and TRBJ1-1): KAGVTQTPRYLIKTRGQQVTLSCSPISGHRSVSWYQQTPGQGLQFLFEYFSETQRNKGNFPGRFSGRQFSNSRSEMNVSTLELGDSALYLCASSVQGGTEAFFGQGTRLTVV.

There are many counts of this clonotype. The chain employs TRBV2 and TRBJ2-7, with D possibly being TRBD1 (6 bases). This CDR3 spans 14 amino acids. Trimming shortened V by 5 bases and J by 0 bases, and 11 bases separated the two germline ends. Germline loops: CDR1 SNHLY, CDR2 FYNNEI. The CDR3 nucleotides read TGTGCCAGCAGTTCCCAGGGGAGCTCCTACGAGCAGTACTTC. Encoded protein: CASSSQGSSYEQYF.

This clonotype has more than one count but fewer than ten. The chain carries TRBV12-3 or TRBV12-4 and TRBJ1-5; tentatively, D is TRBD1 (6 bases). V lost 7 bases and J lost 4, with 14 bases in between. There are 14 residues in the CDR3. The CDR3 coding sequence is TGTGCCAGCACCAAAAGCAGGGGTAATCAGCCCCAGCATTTT. Translated, it gives CASTKSRGNQPQHF.

This chain joins TRBV6-1 and TRBJ2-2; tentative D call: TRBD1 (6 bases). The CDR3 length is 16 residues. The V end was cut by 6 bases, the J end by 4 bases, with 18 bases between. CDR1 is MNHNS and CDR2 is SASEGT in the germline V gene. The CDR3: CASSLGTRGTTGELFF. The CDR3 DNA follows: TGTGCCAGCAGCCTCGGGACACGTGGGACCACCGGGGAGCTGTTTTTT.

In its sample, this clonotype was seen a few times. The V gene is TRBV29-1, the J gene TRBJ2-7; 9 bases map to TRBD2. The ends lost 6 bases at V and 0 bases at J; junction bases unmatched: 3. This CDR3 has 13 amino acids. Germline values: CDR1 SQVTM, CDR2 ANQGSEA. This CDR3 is CSVATSGSYEQYF. The CDR3 region has the DNA TGCAGCGTCGCGACTAGCGGCTCCTACGAGCAGTACTTC.

The CDR3 sequence is CASSSRDRGSMNTEAFF. CDR3 bases: TGTGCCAGCAGCTCCCGGGACAGGGGGAGCATGAACACTGAAGCTTTCTTT. The rearrangement links TRBV7-9 to TRBJ1-1; 11 nucleotides align to TRBD1. This CDR3 region has 17 residues. Germline V gene sequence: CDR1 SEHNR, CDR2 FQNEAQ (reference sequence). Trimming at V came to 4 bases and at J to 0 bases, leaving 7 bases not matched to a gene.

The genes are TRBV6-5 and TRBJ1-6; 9 nucleotides line up with TRBD1. Trimming cost V 0 bases and J 7 bases; bases outside gene matches: 4. The V gene's germline CDR1 is MNHEY and CDR2 SVGAGI. This CDR3 is built from 16 residues. The CDR3 sequence: CASSYSGQGRNSPLHF. The CDR3 DNA sequence: TGTGCCAGCAGTTACTCCGGACAGGGGAGGAATTCACCCCTCCACTTT.

The table lists this clonotype with a few counts. The V and J genes are TRBV7-2 and TRBJ2-7; D possibly uses TRBD1 or TRBD2 (7 bases each). Germline CDR1 SGHTA, CDR2 FQGNSA. The V gene lost 5 bases and the J gene lost 0 bases, with 11 bases spanning the gap. The CDR3 has 14 amino acids. CDR3 residues: CASSRRGGSYEQYF. In DNA form, the CDR3 reads TGTGCCAGCAGCCGCAGGGGGGGCTCCTACGAGCAGTACTTC. The full variable domain, with the rest looked up from reference TRBV7-2 and TRBJ2-7, is GAGVSQSPSNKVTEKGKDVELRCDPISGHTALYWYRQSLGQGLEFLIYFQGNSAPDKSGLPSDRFSAERTGGSVSTLTIQRTQQEDSAVYLCASSRRGGSYEQYFGPGTRLTVT.

This clonotype was observed a few times. The rearrangement links TRBV29-1 to TRBJ2-3; either TRBD1 or TRBD2 may fit D (6 bases each). V shed 3 bases and J shed 5 bases, with 15 bases lying between them. The CDR3 has 14 residues. Germline V gene data show CDR1 as SQVTM and CDR2 as ANQGSEA. CDR3 region: CSVERGGRVDTQYF. CDR3 DNA sequence: TGCAGCGTTGAGAGAGGGGGGCGCGTAGATACGCAGTATTTT.

This clonotype was seen at least ten times. The chain combines TRBV3-1 with TRBJ2-7; TRBD2 agrees at 9 bases. The V gene's germline CDR1 is LGHDT and CDR2 YNNKEL (reference sequence). The CDR3 sequence is 13 residues long. Germline trimming cut 4 bases from V and 7 bases from J; bases unmatched to any gene: 5. The CDR3 DNA reads as TGTGCCAGCAGCCTCGGACTAGCGAGGGAGCAGTACTTC. Translating gives CASSLGLAREQYF.

V is TRBV6-5 and J is TRBJ2-1; TRBD1 or TRBD2 may be the D gene (5 bases each). The germline V gene encodes CDR1 MNHEY and CDR2 SVGAGI. This CDR3 spans 11 amino acids. The V end was cut by 2 bases, the J end by 11 bases, with 7 bases between. CDR3 nucleotide sequence: TGTGCCAGCAGTTACGTGGGACAGCAGTTCTTC. It translates to CASSYVGQQFF.

The rearrangement joins TRBV14 to TRBJ2-3, with TRBD2 matching 7 bases. V was clipped by 8 bases and J by 4 bases; unmatched bases: 6. CDR3 length: 13 amino acids. CDR1 SGHDN and CDR2 FVKESK come from the germline V gene. The DNA of the CDR3 is TGTGCCAGCGAAGTGGCGGGGGCAGATACGCAGTATTTT. This translates into CASEVAGADTQYF.

This clonotype was seen ten or more times. This chain uses TRBV4-1 with TRBJ2-1, with 7 bases matching TRBD2. V shed 1 base, J shed 0 bases, and the junction held 9 bases outside the gene matches. The CDR3 is made up of 18 amino acids. Germline V gene lookup returns CDR1 MGHRA and CDR2 YSYEKL. The CDR3 region is CASSQAWGGLGSYNEQFF. The CDR3 DNA follows: TGCGCCAGCAGCCAAGCCTGGGGAGGGCTAGGCTCCTACAATGAGCAGTTCTTC.